This TCR beta chain appears in the sequencing data of a study of cytotoxic CD8 clonotypes in ibrutinib-treated CLL. Looking at the study overall: The patient breakdown showed 11 relapsed/refractory and about 16 treatment-naive cases, with about 18 IGHV unmutated. Partial responses numbered roughly 25 and complete responses 2; after a median about 62 months, roughly 14 stayed remitted and 12 progressed.

Germline assignment: CDR1 SGHTA and CDR2 FQGTGA. The CDR3 has 15 residues. With 6 bases clipped from V and 3 bases from J, the junction kept 4 bases outside the gene matches. Concerning this clone itself: Its antigen is unidentified.

Frozen PBMC stocks contributed around 1.9 micrograms of genomic DNA to the TCR beta libraries. Assay used: immunoSEQ multiplex PCR; TCRdb lists only in-frame clones, some missing. The table includes 150,000 or so clones, approximately 80% detected once. Study-wide points: The clonality went up when patients responded to ibrutinib and dropped back toward baseline at progression.

The specimen comprised PBMCs, sampled after 24 months of ibrutinib treatment. V gene TRBV7-3 combines with J gene TRBJ2-2, with 10 positions matching TRBD1. The TCR sequence derives from a human donor with chronic lymphocytic leukemia. CDR3 DNA: TGTGCCAGCAGACCCGGGACAGGGGACACCGGGGAGCTGTTTTTT. Translating it yields CASRPGTGDTGELFF.